The present entry profiles one T cell receptor beta chain with its context. Its antigen remains unknown. Clones were sequenced by immunoSEQ multiplex PCR, and TCRdb holds only the in-frame ones, with some missing. Here the sample spans tens of thousands of clones, roughly nine tenths being singletons. This sample is part of a study of T cell responses to AZD1222 COVID-19 vaccine. Unmatched junction bases numbered 6, after V lost 5 bases and J lost 6 bases. The CDR3 is 16 residues long. Germline assignment: CDR1 SEHNR and CDR2 FQNEAQ (reference sequence). The study's findings and limits: Two AZD1222 doses significantly raised spike-specific TCR breadth and depth over controls. There were vaccine-associated CD4 TCRs across spike, dominant at 160-218 and 743-854. Repertoire samples came only from after the peak T cell response. Donors skewed white British and female; clonal diversity was possibly underestimated.

This sample comprised peripheral blood, obtained on day 0 of AZD1222 vaccination. The TCR was taken from an adult in good health. The chain links TRBV7-9 to TRBJ2-3, with TRBD2 identical over 15 bases. In nucleotides, the CDR3 is TGTGCCAGCAGCCTAGGACTAGCGGGGGGGCCTGATACGCAGTATTTT. It specifies CASSLGLAGGPDTQYF.